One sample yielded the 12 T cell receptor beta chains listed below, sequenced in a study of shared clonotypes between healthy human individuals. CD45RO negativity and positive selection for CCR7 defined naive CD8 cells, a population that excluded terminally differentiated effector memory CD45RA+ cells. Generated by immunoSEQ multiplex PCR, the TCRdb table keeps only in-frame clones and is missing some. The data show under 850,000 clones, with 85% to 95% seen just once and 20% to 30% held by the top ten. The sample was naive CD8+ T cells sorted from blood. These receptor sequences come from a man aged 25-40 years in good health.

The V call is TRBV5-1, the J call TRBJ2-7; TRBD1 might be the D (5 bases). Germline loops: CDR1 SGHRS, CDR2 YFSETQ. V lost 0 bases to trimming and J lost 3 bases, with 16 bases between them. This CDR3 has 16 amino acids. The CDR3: CASSLEVGQPFYEQYF. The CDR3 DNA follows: TGCGCCAGCAGCTTGGAGGTGGGGCAGCCGTTCTACGAGCAGTACTTC.

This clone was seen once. The CDR3 coding sequence is TGCGCCAGCAGCCAAGATGCAGGGCAGGGACTGAACACCGGGGAGCTGTTTTTT. Translated, it gives CASSQDAGQGLNTGELFF. This chain connects TRBV4-3 to TRBJ2-2; tentatively, D is TRBD2 (6 bases). Deletions cut 0 bases from V and 1 base from J, with 15 bases between. Germline values: CDR1 LGHNA, CDR2 YSLEER. The CDR3 contains 18 residues.

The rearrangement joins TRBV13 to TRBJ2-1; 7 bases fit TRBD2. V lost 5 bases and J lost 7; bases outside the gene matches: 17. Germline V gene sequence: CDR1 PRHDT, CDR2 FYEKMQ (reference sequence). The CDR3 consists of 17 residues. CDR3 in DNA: TGTGCCAGCAGCAACCCATTGGCGGGAGCGTTTAATAATGAGCAGTTCTTC. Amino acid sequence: CASSNPLAGAFNNEQFF.

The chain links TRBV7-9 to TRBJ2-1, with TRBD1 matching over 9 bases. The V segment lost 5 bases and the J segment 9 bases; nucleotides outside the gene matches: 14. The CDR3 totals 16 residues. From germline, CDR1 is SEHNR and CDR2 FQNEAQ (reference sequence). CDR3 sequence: CASSTVGQGGPVEQFF. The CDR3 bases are TGTGCCAGCAGCACAGTGGGACAGGGTGGTCCCGTTGAGCAGTTCTTC. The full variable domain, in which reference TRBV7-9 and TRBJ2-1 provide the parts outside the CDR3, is DTGVSQNPRHKITKRGQNVTFRCDPISEHNRLYWYRQTLGQGPEFLTYFQNEAQLEKSRLLSDRFSAERPKGSFSTLEIQRTEQGDSAMYLCASSTVGQGGPVEQFFGPGTRLTVL.

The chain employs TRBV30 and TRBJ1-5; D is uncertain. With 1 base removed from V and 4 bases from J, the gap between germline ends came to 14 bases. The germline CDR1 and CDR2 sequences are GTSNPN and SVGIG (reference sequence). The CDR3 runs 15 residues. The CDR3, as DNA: TGTGCCTGGAGTGCCCTTGAAGGGTTTAATCAGCCCCAGCATTTT. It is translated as CAWSALEGFNQPQHF.

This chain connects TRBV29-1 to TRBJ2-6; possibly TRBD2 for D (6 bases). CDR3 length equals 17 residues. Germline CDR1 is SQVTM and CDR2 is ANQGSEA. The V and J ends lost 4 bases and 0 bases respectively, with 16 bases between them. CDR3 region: CSVGDRDSSSGANVLTF. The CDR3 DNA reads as TGCAGCGTTGGCGACCGGGACTCAAGCTCTGGGGCCAACGTCCTGACTTTC.

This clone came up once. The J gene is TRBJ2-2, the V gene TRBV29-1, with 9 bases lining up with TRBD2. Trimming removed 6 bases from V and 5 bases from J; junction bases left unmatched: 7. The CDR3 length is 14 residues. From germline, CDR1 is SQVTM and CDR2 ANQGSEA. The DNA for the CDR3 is TGCAGCGTGTCGACTAGCGGAGAGACCGGGGAGCTGTTTTTT. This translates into CSVSTSGETGELFF.

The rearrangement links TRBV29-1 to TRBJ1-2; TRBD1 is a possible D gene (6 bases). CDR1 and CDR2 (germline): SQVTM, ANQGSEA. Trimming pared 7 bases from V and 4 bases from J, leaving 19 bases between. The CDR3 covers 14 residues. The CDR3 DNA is TGCAGCGATGTGTCTGGGGGGCGGGTCTATGGCTACACCTTC. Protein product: CSDVSGGRVYGYTF.

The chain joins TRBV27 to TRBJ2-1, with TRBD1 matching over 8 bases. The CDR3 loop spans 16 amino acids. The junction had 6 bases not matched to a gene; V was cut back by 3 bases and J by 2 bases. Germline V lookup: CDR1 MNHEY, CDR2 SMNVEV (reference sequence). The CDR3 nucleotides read TGTGCCAGCAGTTTCCTAGGACAGGGCCCCTACAATGAGCAGTTCTTC. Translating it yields CASSFLGQGPYNEQFF.

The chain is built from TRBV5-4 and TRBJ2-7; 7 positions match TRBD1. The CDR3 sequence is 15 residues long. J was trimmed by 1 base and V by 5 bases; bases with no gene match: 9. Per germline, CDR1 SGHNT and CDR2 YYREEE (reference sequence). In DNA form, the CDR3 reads TGTGCCAGCAGAGAAGGGACAGATCGATCCTACGAGCAGTACTTC. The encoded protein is CASREGTDRSYEQYF.

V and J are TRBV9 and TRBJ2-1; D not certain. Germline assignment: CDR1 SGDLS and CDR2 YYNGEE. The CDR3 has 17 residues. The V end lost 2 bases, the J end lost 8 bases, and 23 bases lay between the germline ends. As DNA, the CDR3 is TGTGCCAGCAGCGTTCATGCTCAACTAAGAGCAAGCCATGAGCAGTTCTTC. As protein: CASSVHAQLRASHEQFF.

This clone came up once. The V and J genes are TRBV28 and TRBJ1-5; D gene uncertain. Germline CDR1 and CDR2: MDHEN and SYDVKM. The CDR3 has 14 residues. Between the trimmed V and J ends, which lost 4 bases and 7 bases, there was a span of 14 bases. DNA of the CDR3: TGTGCCAGCAGTTCCAACTGGGTTATCCAGCCCCAGCATTTT. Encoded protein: CASSSNWVIQPQHF. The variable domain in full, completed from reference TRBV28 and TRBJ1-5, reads DVKVTQSSRYLVKRTGEKVFLECVQDMDHENMFWYRQDPGLGLRLIYFSYDVKMKEKGDIPEGYSVSREKKERFSLILESASTNQTSMYLCASSSNWVIQPQHFGDGTRLSIL.